The 29 T cell receptor beta chains in this list originate from one sample, sequenced in a study of vaccination and CD4 T cells after COVID-19. Treatment described: approximately 9-day PBMC culture with coronavirus spike peptide pools or control peptides (ViraFEST assay). An Oncomine TCR Beta short-read assay was used to sequence the DNA from cultured CD4+ T cells. In TCRdb, the PCR reads were re-called with MiXCR into one record per CDR3 protein. The sample consists of fewer than 13,000 distinct CDR3 sequences, approximately 41% of them appearing once. For these TCRs, the target antigens are not known. Sequenced input: CD4+ T cells from blood, cultured in vitro. The receptors here all came from a human donor who had recovered from COVID-19.

The chain links TRBV7-9 to TRBJ2-1; the D is unclear. Deletions cut 3 bases from V and 4 bases from J, with 13 bases between. Germline V CDR1 and CDR2: SEHNR, FQNEAQ (reference sequence). The CDR3 consists of 15 residues. The CDR3: CASSLQDPTYNEQFF. DNA for the CDR3: TGTGCCAGCAGCTTGCAGGACCCCACTTACAATGAGCAGTTCTTC.

The chain recombines TRBV19 with TRBJ1-1, with a possible D match to TRBD1 (6 bases). The germline CDR1 and CDR2 sequences are LNHDA and SQIVND (reference sequence). CDR3 length equals 15 residues. V lost 5 bases and J 5 bases, leaving 18 bases between the germline ends. CDR3 protein: CASSPLPGAGTEAFF. The CDR3 bases are TGTGCCAGTAGTCCCCTCCCGGGGGCCGGAACTGAAGCTTTCTTT.

V and J are TRBV5-5 and TRBJ1-6, with D unclear. The CDR3 covers 17 residues. Trimming removed 0 bases at V and 7 bases at J, with 17 bases between. The germline gives CDR1 SGHKS, CDR2 YYEKEE (reference sequence). In nucleotides, the CDR3 is TGTGCCAGCAGCTTGGAGGCGTATGAAGCACCAAATTCACCCCTCCACTTT. Amino acid sequence: CASSLEAYEAPNSPLHF.

This clonotype appeared a few times. The rearrangement links TRBV27 to TRBJ1-5, with a possible D match to TRBD1 (6 bases). This CDR3 region has 13 residues. Germline V lookup: CDR1 MNHEY, CDR2 SMNVEV (reference sequence). Trimming removed 8 bases from V and 2 bases from J, with 10 bases in between. The CDR3 reads CASGRQGNQPQHF. The CDR3 region has the DNA TGTGCCAGCGGGCGACAGGGCAATCAGCCCCAGCATTTT.

The chain uses TRBV7-9 and TRBJ1-4; weak D call: TRBD1 (5 bases). This CDR3 comprises 15 residues. CDR1 is SEHNR and CDR2 is FQNEAQ in the germline V gene (reference sequence). V dropped 5 bases and J dropped 6 bases, with 16 bases sitting between them. The CDR3 bases are TGTGCCAGCAGCGGTTCCGGGACGGCGGATGAAAAACTGTTTTTT. This translates into CASSGSGTADEKLFF. Supplemented by reference TRBV7-9 and TRBJ1-4, the full variable domain reads DTGVSQNPRHKITKRGQNVTFRCDPISEHNRLYWYRQTLGQGPEFLTYFQNEAQLEKSRLLSDRFSAERPKGSFSTLEIQRTEQGDSAMYLCASSGSGTADEKLFFGSGTQLSVL.

This clonotype was recorded a few times. The chain links TRBV5-1 to TRBJ1-6; unclear D gene. CDR1 and CDR2 from the germline V gene are SGHRS and YFSETQ. There are 15 residues in the CDR3. Trimming shortened V by 0 bases and J by 5 bases, and 9 bases separated the two germline ends. CDR3 in amino acids: CASSLAPAHNSPLHF. DNA for the CDR3: TGCGCCAGCAGCTTGGCCCCAGCCCATAATTCACCCCTCCACTTT.

The CDR3 here is CASSYSGGGRETQYF. In DNA, the CDR3 is TGTGCCAGCAGTTACTCAGGAGGGGGCCGGGAGACCCAGTACTTC. The chain carries TRBV6-2 or TRBV6-3 and TRBJ2-5, with D possibly matching TRBD1 (7 bases). The CDR3 is 15 residues long. Trimming removed 0 bases at V and 5 bases at J, with 13 bases between. Germline CDR1 and CDR2: MNHEY and SVGEGT.

This chain links TRBV4-3 with TRBJ1-1; no reliable D call. The length of the CDR3 is 13 residues. V lost 0 bases to trimming and J lost 10 bases, with 12 bases between them. CDR1 and CDR2 (germline): LGHNA, YSLEER. The chain's CDR3 is CASSQDGSKSAFF. Here the CDR3 DNA reads TGCGCCAGCAGCCAAGATGGGAGTAAATCAGCTTTCTTT.

This rearrangement joins TRBV30 to TRBJ1-2, with 7 positions matching TRBD1. J gave up 4 bases and V 1 base, and 6 bases lay outside the gene matches. The germline V gene has CDR1 GTSNPN and CDR2 SVGIG (reference sequence). CDR3 length: 14 amino acids. Written as DNA, the CDR3 is TGTGCCTGGAGTGCCCAGGGGGGACCCTATGGCTACACCTTC. Protein: CAWSAQGGPYGYTF.

This clonotype was counted between two and nine times. This chain connects TRBV2 to TRBJ2-6; 10 nucleotides align to TRBD1. CDR3 length: 19 residues. The V gene's germline CDR1 is SNHLY and CDR2 FYNNEI. V shed 6 bases, J shed 2 bases, and the junction held 13 bases outside the gene matches. CDR3 residues: CASSHRQGAVGAGANVLTF. For the CDR3, the DNA is TGTGCCAGCAGCCATAGACAGGGGGCCGTCGGGGCTGGGGCCAACGTCCTGACTTTC. The variable domain in full, completed from reference TRBV2 and TRBJ2-6, reads EPEVTQTPSHQVTQMGQEVILRCVPISNHLYFYWYRQILGQKVEFLVSFYNNEISEKSEIFDDQFSVERPDGSNFTLKIRSTKLEDSAMYFCASSHRQGAVGAGANVLTFGAGSRLTVL.

This clonotype was observed a handful of times. The rearrangement joins TRBV7-2 to TRBJ1-1; possibly TRBD1 for D (5 bases). Germline loops: CDR1 SGHTA, CDR2 FQGNSA. Trimming removed 10 bases from V and 0 bases from J, with 12 bases in between. This CDR3 spans 13 amino acids. This chain's CDR3 is CATSQGMNTEAFF. The CDR3 coding sequence is TGTGCCACCAGTCAGGGAATGAACACTGAAGCTTTCTTT.

This clonotype was observed a handful of times. The gene calls are TRBV19 and TRBJ1-4; possibly TRBD1 for D (6 bases). Germline-derived CDR1 and CDR2 are LNHDA and SQIVND (reference sequence). V was clipped by 3 bases and J by 6 bases, with 23 bases between them. The CDR3 totals 18 residues. CDR3 in DNA: TGTGCCAGTAGTATCCTCCCCGAAACAGGGCTGGGCGATGAAAAACTGTTTTTT. Protein product: CASSILPETGLGDEKLFF. Supplemented by reference TRBV19 and TRBJ1-4, the full variable domain reads DGGITQSPKYLFRKEGQNVTLSCEQNLNHDAMYWYRQDPGQGLRLIYYSQIVNDFQKGDIAEGYSVSREKKESFPLTVTSAQKNPTAFYLCASSILPETGLGDEKLFFGSGTQLSVL.

In its sample, this clonotype was seen a few times. This chain's CDR3 is CASSLLGTDGRVGYTF. The CDR3 DNA reads as TGTGCCAGCAGCTTACTGGGGACAGACGGCAGGGTTGGCTACACCTTC. The chain recombines TRBV7-9 with TRBJ1-2; 7 bases fit TRBD1. V shed 2 bases and J 7 bases; nucleotides not matched to a gene: 13. Per germline, CDR1 SEHNR and CDR2 FQNEAQ (reference sequence). This CDR3 has 16 residues.

The V and J genes are TRBV11-2 and TRBJ2-3; 7 bases agree with TRBD2. Trimming at V came to 5 bases and at J to 3 bases, leaving 14 bases not matched to a gene. This CDR3 has 17 amino acids. CDR1 and CDR2 (germline): SGHAT, FQNNGV. The DNA of the CDR3 is TGTGCCAGCAGCCCACTGGGGTGGGCGGGGGTAACAGATACGCAGTATTTT. The encoded protein is CASSPLGWAGVTDTQYF.

This clonotype appeared a single time. The chain has TRBV6-5 and TRBJ2-5; D remains unclear. There are 12 residues in the CDR3. V was cut by 0 bases and J by 3 bases, with 2 bases left in between. Per the germline V gene, CDR1 is MNHEY and CDR2 is SVGAGI. In DNA form, the CDR3 reads TGTGCCAGCAGTTACTCAGAAGAGACCCAGTACTTC. Encoded protein: CASSYSEETQYF.

This clonotype occurred a few times. The rearrangement uses TRBV7-9 and TRBJ2-3, with D perhaps matching TRBD2 (6 bases). V lost 7 bases, J lost 1 base, and 9 bases lay in between. CDR1 and CDR2 from the germline V gene are SEHNR and FQNEAQ (reference sequence). This CDR3 has 13 residues. The CDR3 reads CASNWGGTDTQYF. The CDR3 DNA reads as TGTGCCAGCAATTGGGGGGGCACAGATACGCAGTATTTT.

V gene TRBV6-2 or TRBV6-3 combines with J gene TRBJ2-1, with D possibly matching TRBD2 (6 bases). V lost 8 bases and J lost 3, with 11 bases in between. Germline values: CDR1 MNHEY, CDR2 SVGEGT. The CDR3 is 13 residues long. Here the CDR3 reads CASGGTDYNEQFF. CDR3 nucleotide sequence: TGTGCCAGCGGGGGGACCGACTACAATGAGCAGTTCTTC.

The J gene is TRBJ2-7, the V gene TRBV29-1; D is tentatively TRBD1 or TRBD2 (5 bases each). The length of the CDR3 is 16 residues. V was cut by 5 bases and J by 0 bases, with 20 bases left in between. The V gene's germline CDR1 is SQVTM and CDR2 ANQGSEA. The CDR3 is CSVSEGISISSYEQYF. CDR3 nucleotide sequence: TGCAGCGTTTCCGAGGGGATTTCAATTAGCTCCTACGAGCAGTACTTC.

The V gene is TRBV5-4, the J gene TRBJ2-5, with D unclear. This CDR3 has 11 amino acids. CDR1 is SGHNT, CDR2 YYREEE, per germline (reference sequence). The V end lost 6 bases, the J end lost 3 bases, and 6 bases lay between the germline ends. Here the CDR3 reads CASTLKETQYF. The CDR3 coding sequence is TGTGCCAGCACTCTAAAAGAGACCCAGTACTTC.

The chain has TRBV30 and TRBJ2-3; TRBD2 is a possible D gene (7 bases). The V gene lost 0 bases and the J gene lost 8 bases, with 21 bases spanning the gap. The germline gives CDR1 GTSNPN, CDR2 SVGIG (reference sequence). The CDR3 covers 16 residues. The CDR3 protein is CAWSVRRGRGGGTQYF. The CDR3 region has the DNA TGTGCCTGGAGTGTACGGCGGGGCCGGGGAGGGGGTACGCAGTATTTT.

The gene calls are TRBV20-1 and TRBJ1-1, with TRBD1 matching over 10 bases. The CDR3 has 14 amino acids. Germline V CDR1 and CDR2: DFQATT, SNEGSKA (reference sequence). V was pared by 5 bases and J by 5 bases, with 8 bases of the junction left unmatched. CDR3 DNA sequence: TGCAGTGCTGCGCCGGGACAGGGGTCGACTGAAGCTTTCTTT. Residues: CSAAPGQGSTEAFF.

The chain recombines TRBV4-3 with TRBJ2-1; no definite D call. CDR3 size: 16 residues. V lost 6 bases to trimming and J lost 5 bases, with 20 bases between them. CDR1 and CDR2 from the germline V gene are LGHNA and YSLEER. The CDR3 sequence: CASSLDFAGRHNEQFF. As DNA, the CDR3 is TGCGCCAGCAGTTTAGACTTCGCCGGGCGGCACAATGAGCAGTTCTTC.

In this sample, this clonotype turned up a few times. The chain links TRBV19 to TRBJ2-3; tentatively, D is TRBD1 or TRBD2 (6 bases each). CDR3 length: 15 amino acids. Per germline, CDR1 LNHDA and CDR2 SQIVND (reference sequence). Trimming took 9 bases from V and 1 from J, leaving 17 bases between them. CDR3 sequence reads: CASRGLGGGTDTQYF. CDR3 nucleotide sequence: TGTGCCAGCCGCGGTCTGGGGGGCGGCACAGATACGCAGTATTTT.

The chain couples TRBV5-8 to TRBJ1-5; D may be TRBD1 (5 bases). Germline CDR1 and CDR2: SGHTS and YDEGEE. The CDR3 sequence is 16 residues long. V was pared by 3 bases and J by 2 bases, with 15 bases between. The CDR3 nucleotides are TGTGCCAGCAGCTCCATCCGGGCGGGGGGCAATCAGCCCCAGCATTTT. Encoded protein: CASSSIRAGGNQPQHF.

This clonotype showed up just a few times. The chain is built from TRBV7-6 and TRBJ1-3; 7 bases match TRBD1. Per the germline V gene, CDR1 is SGHVS and CDR2 is FNYEAQ. CDR3 length: 16 residues. With V trimmed by 1 base and J by 2 bases, 5 bases remained unmatched. CDR3 sequence reads: CASSLGVRGAGNTIYF. The CDR3 DNA reads as TGTGCCAGCAGCTTAGGAGTCAGGGGGGCTGGAAACACCATATATTTT.

J is TRBJ1-2 and V is TRBV5-4; D is undetermined. With 1 base removed from V and 2 bases from J, the gap between germline ends came to 6 bases. CDR1 and CDR2 from the germline V gene are SGHNT and YYREEE (reference sequence). The CDR3 runs 13 residues. DNA of the CDR3: TGTGCCAGCAGCTTGCTGGGGAACTATGGCTACACCTTC. Amino acids: CASSLLGNYGYTF.

In its sample, this clonotype was seen a few times. The chain couples TRBV7-8 to TRBJ2-3, with TRBD2 matching over 12 bases. The CDR3 totals 18 residues. The junction had 12 bases not matched to a gene; V was cut back by 5 bases and J by 3 bases. Germline V gene lookup returns CDR1 SGHVS and CDR2 FQNEAQ. The DNA for the CDR3 is TGTGCCAGCAGCGTCGGACCCCTTCTAGCGGGGGGGACAGATACGCAGTATTTT. It translates to CASSVGPLLAGGTDTQYF.

This sequence joins TRBV7-9 and TRBJ1-2, with D tentatively TRBD1 (5 bases). This CDR3 spans 15 amino acids. Germline CDR1 is SEHNR and CDR2 is FQNEAQ (reference sequence). Trimming pared 5 bases from V and 5 bases from J, leaving 18 bases between. The CDR3 protein is CASSGTGRGRYGYTF. In DNA, the CDR3 is TGTGCCAGCAGCGGGACGGGTCGAGGTCGTTATGGCTACACCTTC.

V gene TRBV28 combines with J gene TRBJ2-5, with TRBD2 matching 13 bases. This CDR3 has 15 amino acids. V lost 6 bases and J lost 5; bases outside the gene matches: 6. Per germline, CDR1 MDHEN and CDR2 SYDVKM. The CDR3 loop is CASRGTSGDRETQYF. DNA for the CDR3: TGTGCCAGCAGGGGGACTAGCGGGGATAGGGAGACCCAGTACTTC.